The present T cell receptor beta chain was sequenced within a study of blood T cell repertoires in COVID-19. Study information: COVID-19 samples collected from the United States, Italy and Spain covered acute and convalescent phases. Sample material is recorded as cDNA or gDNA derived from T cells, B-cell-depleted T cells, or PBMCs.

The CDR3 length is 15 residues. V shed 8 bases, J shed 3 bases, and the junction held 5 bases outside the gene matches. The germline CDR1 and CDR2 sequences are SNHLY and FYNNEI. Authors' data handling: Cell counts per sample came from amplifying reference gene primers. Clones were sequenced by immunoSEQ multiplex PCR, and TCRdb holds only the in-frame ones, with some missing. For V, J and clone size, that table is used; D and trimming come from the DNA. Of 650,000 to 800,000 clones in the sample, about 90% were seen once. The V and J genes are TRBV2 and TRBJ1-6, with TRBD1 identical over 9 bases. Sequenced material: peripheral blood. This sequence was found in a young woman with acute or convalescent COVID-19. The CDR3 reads CASSPDRGYNSPLHF. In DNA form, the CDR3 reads TGTGCCAGCTCCCCGGACAGGGGCTATAATTCACCCCTCCACTTT.